The 8 T cell receptor beta chains in this list originate from one sample, sequenced in a study of low-dose radiotherapy and immunotherapy resistance in tumors. With TRAV- and TRBV-specific primers, first-strand cDNA was made, covering the alpha and beta chains. TCRs were amplified for approximately 21 PCR cycles with a constant-region primer and V-primer adapter. One entry per CDR3 protein, called by TCRdb with MiXCR from the reads. The sample lists around 13,000 distinct CDR3 sequences; over 55% were seen once. The origin of the receptors is a human donor with advanced metastatic prostate, ovarian, gallbladder or colorectal cancer (not recorded which). This table probably holds off-target reads from a library built for another chain.

This sequence joins TRBV28 and TRBJ2-7; 10 bases map to TRBD1. The CDR3 totals 15 residues. The V segment lost 6 bases and the J segment 6 bases; nucleotides outside the gene matches: 11. From germline, CDR1 is MDHEN and CDR2 SYDVKM. CDR3 loop: CASRSAGTGDSEQYF. The CDR3 coding sequence is TGTGCCAGCAGGTCGGCCGGGACAGGGGATTCCGAGCAGTACTTC.

This clonotype was found a few times. The chain joins TRBV20-1 to TRBJ1-2; unclear D gene. The germline V gene encodes CDR1 DFQATT and CDR2 SNEGSKA (reference sequence). Trimming left V 4 bases short and J 2 bases short, with 11 bases between. This CDR3 region has 13 residues. CDR3 residues: CSAKSQVNYGYTF. The CDR3 coding sequence is TGCAGTGCTAAATCCCAGGTGAACTATGGCTACACCTTC.

The chain carries TRBV28 and TRBJ2-3; no firm D call. This CDR3 spans 12 amino acids. V was cut by 8 bases and J by 3 bases, with 9 bases left in between. The germline V gene encodes CDR1 MDHEN and CDR2 SYDVKM. This CDR3 reads CASRVGTDTQYF. CDR3 DNA: TGTGCCAGCCGGGTCGGGACAGATACGCAGTATTTT.

This chain joins TRBV19 and TRBJ1-2, with unresolved D. V was trimmed by 9 bases and J by 4 bases, leaving 12 bases between them. This CDR3 has 12 amino acids. In germline, CDR1 is LNHDA, CDR2 SQIVND (reference sequence). The CDR3 loop is CASPDGAYGYTF. The CDR3 coding sequence is TGTGCCAGCCCGGACGGTGCCTATGGCTACACCTTC.

This chain connects TRBV7-2 to TRBJ2-5; D might be TRBD2 (6 bases). From germline, CDR1 is SGHTA and CDR2 FQGNSA. This CDR3 comprises 14 residues. V was clipped by 6 bases and J by 1 base, with 12 bases between them. DNA for the CDR3: TGTGCCAGCAGTATAGGCGGGGCCCAAGAGACCCAGTACTTC. This codes for CASSIGGAQETQYF.

V and J are TRBV5-4 and TRBJ1-5, with 7 nucleotides matching TRBD1. The V gene end was trimmed by 0 bases and the J gene end by 4 bases; junction bases not matched to a gene: 4. The CDR3 runs 15 residues. The germline gives CDR1 SGHNT, CDR2 YYREEE (reference sequence). The CDR3 DNA reads TGTGCCAGCAGCTTGGACAGGGGCAAGAATCAGCCCCAGCATTTT. Translation gives CASSLDRGKNQPQHF.

This clonotype was seen just once. The V and J genes are TRBV7-2 and TRBJ1-1, with D maybe TRBD1 (6 bases). Germline CDR1 is SGHTA and CDR2 is FQGNSA. The CDR3 consists of 14 residues. Trimming cost V 0 bases and J 5 bases, with 10 bases left between them. The CDR3 here is CASSLASGTTEAFF. The CDR3 DNA reads as TGTGCCAGCAGCTTAGCGAGTGGGACAACTGAAGCTTTCTTT.

CDR3 in DNA: TGTGCCAGCAGATACTTCGGTCCGAGGGGAGTAGAAGAGACCCAGTACTTC. Its protein product is CASRYFGPRGVEETQYF. The genes are TRBV12-3 or TRBV12-4 and TRBJ2-5; perhaps D is TRBD1 or TRBD2 (5 bases each). This CDR3 region has 17 residues. Trimming cost V 6 bases and J 3 bases, with 23 bases left between them.